These 20 T cell receptor beta chains share one sample of origin, sequenced in a study of shared clonotypes between healthy human individuals (dated by TCRdb to the early 2020s). The library came from the immunoSEQ multiplex PCR assay. This is the immuneACCESS table as TCRdb keeps it, with only in-frame sequences that have V and J called. A part of the clones is gone; compared with another copy, unresolved V genes explain less than half, and the rest is unexplained. This sample holds about 980,000 clones; approximately 80% were observed only once. Over 1.3% of the sample lies in the top ten. What was sequenced was memory CD4+ T cells sorted from blood. In light of the paper, this sample's cell subset or site label describes: CD45RA-negative fraction. Receptors originate from a man younger than 35 in good health.

The chain uses TRBV5-4 and TRBJ2-5; TRBD1 agrees at 11 bases. This CDR3 has 14 amino acids. Per germline, CDR1 SGHNT and CDR2 YYREEE (reference sequence). Trimming took 4 bases from V and 4 from J; bases not matched to a gene: 3. The CDR3 sequence is CASSRGTGGETQYF. The CDR3 DNA reads as TGTGCCAGCAGCCGAGGGACAGGGGGAGAGACCCAGTACTTC.

The V gene is TRBV7-2, the J gene TRBJ2-3, with D unresolved. Germline V lookup: CDR1 SGHTA, CDR2 FQGNSA. This CDR3 comprises 15 residues. Trimming cost V 4 bases and J 4 bases, with 15 bases left between them. The CDR3 DNA reads TGTGCCAGCAGCTCGCAATATGGTTTTCCAGATACGCAGTATTTT. Protein sequence: CASSSQYGFPDTQYF.

Only a few counts were recorded for this clone. This chain uses TRBV4-1 with TRBJ2-5; 8 bases are a match to TRBD2. V gave up 4 bases and J gave up 5 bases; unmatched junction bases: 12. CDR3 length: 16 residues. The germline gives CDR1 MGHRA, CDR2 YSYEKL. CDR3 residues: CASSLTGGGNWETQYF. The CDR3 bases are TGCGCCAGCAGCCTTACTGGCGGGGGGAACTGGGAGACCCAGTACTTC.

The chain carries TRBV18 and TRBJ2-7, with D maybe TRBD1 (5 bases). CDR1 is KGHSH and CDR2 is LQKENI in the germline V gene. With 0 bases removed from V and 3 bases from J, the gap between germline ends came to 9 bases. The CDR3 is 14 amino acids. DNA of the CDR3: TGTGCCAGCTCACCACCTGGACACCGCTACGAGCAGTACTTC. Translated: CASSPPGHRYEQYF.

The J gene is TRBJ1-1, the V gene TRBV7-9; 7 nucleotides align to TRBD1. With 0 bases clipped from V and 11 bases from J, the junction kept 9 bases outside the gene matches. The germline V gene has CDR1 SEHNR and CDR2 FQNEAQ (reference sequence). This CDR3 has 14 amino acids. The DNA for the CDR3 is TGTGCCAGCAGCTTAGCCAACAGGGGCCAACTGGCTTTCTTT. Encoded protein: CASSLANRGQLAFF.

The table lists this clone with a count of one. J is TRBJ1-2 and V is TRBV5-6; D uncertain. Trimming removed 0 bases at V and 5 bases at J, with 14 bases between. Per germline, CDR1 SGHDT and CDR2 YYEEEE. This CDR3 has 15 amino acids. The DNA of the CDR3 is TGTGCCAGCAGCTTGGTGGCAGAGACTAGGTATGGCTACACCTTC. Encoded protein: CASSLVAETRYGYTF.

The gene calls are TRBV4-1 and TRBJ2-7; 9 bases agree with TRBD1. This CDR3 has 15 residues. Germline CDR1 reads MGHRA; CDR2 reads YSYEKL. V was pared by 4 bases and J by 4 bases, with 8 bases of the junction left unmatched. CDR3 loop: CASSLDRGTLYEQYF. CDR3 nucleotide sequence: TGCGCCAGCAGCCTCGACAGGGGGACGCTATACGAGCAGTACTTC.

This clone was picked up a small number of times. The chain joins TRBV5-1 to TRBJ1-3; 7 bases match TRBD1. This CDR3 contains 15 residues. V lost 3 bases, J lost 0 bases, and 3 bases stayed unmatched. The V gene's germline CDR1 is SGHRS and CDR2 YFSETQ. In nucleotides, the CDR3 is TGCGCCAGCAGCTCGACAGGGACCTCTGGAAACACCATATATTTT. Residues: CASSSTGTSGNTIYF.

The chain has TRBV9 and TRBJ2-7; D is uncertain. Germline CDR1 and CDR2: SGDLS and YYNGEE. The CDR3 runs 14 residues. The ends were cut back, 1 base at V and 0 bases at J, with 8 bases in the middle. In DNA, the CDR3 is TGTGCCAGCAGCGTACGTGACAACTCCTACGAGCAGTACTTC. This encodes CASSVRDNSYEQYF.

The genes are TRBV4-2 and TRBJ2-7, with 8 bases fitting TRBD2. Losses at the gene ends were 0 bases for V and 0 bases for J; bases not matched to a gene: 7. The CDR3 has 17 residues. Germline CDR1 and CDR2: LGHNA and YNFKEQ. CDR3 amino acids: CASSQDYGGGLSYEQYF. Here the CDR3 DNA reads TGTGCCAGCAGCCAAGATTATGGCGGGGGGCTCTCCTACGAGCAGTACTTC.

This chain links TRBV19 with TRBJ2-1; D remains unclear. Germline V CDR1 and CDR2: LNHDA, SQIVND (reference sequence). V lost 4 bases to trimming and J lost 4 bases, with 2 bases between them. The CDR3 is 11 residues long. The CDR3 DNA reads as TGTGCCAGTAGTAAATACAATGAGCAGTTCTTC. It is translated as CASSKYNEQFF.

With regard to this clone: The identical CDR3 is also encoded by other nucleotide sequences in the sample. The gene calls are TRBV5-1 and TRBJ1-5; the D gene is possibly TRBD1 (5 bases). V was clipped by 0 bases and J by 2 bases, with 9 bases between them. Germline V gene lookup returns CDR1 SGHRS and CDR2 YFSETQ. The CDR3 is 15 amino acids. CDR3 amino acids: CASSLGTGGNQPQHF. The DNA for the CDR3 is TGCGCCAGCAGCTTGGGTACAGGAGGCAATCAGCCCCAGCATTTT.

The chain carries TRBV7-9 and TRBJ2-1; D gene ambiguous. Germline V gene sequence: CDR1 SEHNR, CDR2 FQNEAQ (reference sequence). The CDR3 is 18 amino acids. Trimming left V 5 bases short and J 7 bases short, with 27 bases between. The CDR3 DNA reads as TGTGCCAGCAGCCCAAACCTCCGCGACTGGGAAACTCCGAATGAGCAGTTCTTC. Its protein is CASSPNLRDWETPNEQFF.

This clone was observed a few times. The sample has other DNA sequences that encode this CDR3 too. The chain is built from TRBV5-1 and TRBJ2-2, with D maybe TRBD1 (7 bases). CDR1 and CDR2 (germline): SGHRS, YFSETQ. CDR3 length equals 15 residues. V was pared by 0 bases and J by 4 bases, with 10 bases between. The CDR3 bases are TGCGCCAGCAGCTTGGGACAGGGAGGCACCGGGGAGCTGTTTTTT. Its protein product is CASSLGQGGTGELFF.

The gene calls are TRBV6-6 and TRBJ2-7, with a weak D call TRBD2 (5 bases). This CDR3 is 13 amino acids long. CDR1 MNHNY and CDR2 SVGAGI come from the germline V gene (reference sequence). The V end lost 6 bases, the J end lost 7 bases, and 16 bases lay between the germline ends. The chain's CDR3 is CASRPRGPIEQYF. CDR3 DNA sequence: TGTGCCAGCAGGCCCCGGGGTCCCATTGAGCAGTACTTC.

The chain employs TRBV9 and TRBJ2-3; possibly TRBD1 for D (5 bases). Looked up from germline, CDR1 is SGDLS and CDR2 is YYNGEE. The length of the CDR3 is 16 residues. Trimming removed 0 bases at V and 1 base at J, with 12 bases between. CDR3 DNA: TGTGCCAGCAGCGTAGGGGCACAGGAGCGCACAGATACGCAGTATTTT. Translated, it gives CASSVGAQERTDTQYF.

This sequence joins TRBV5-8 and TRBJ1-5; D not resolved. V was clipped by 0 bases and J by 0 bases, with 13 bases between them. Germline values: CDR1 SGHTS, CDR2 YDEGEE. The CDR3 sequence is 17 residues long. The CDR3 bases are TGTGCCAGCAGCTTGGCGGACGGGAGCTATAGCAATCAGCCCCAGCATTTT. Amino acids: CASSLADGSYSNQPQHF.

This clone was picked up a small number of times. The rearrangement links TRBV7-9 to TRBJ2-3, with D tentatively TRBD1 or TRBD2 (5 bases each). CDR1 and CDR2 (germline): SEHNR, FQNEAQ (reference sequence). The CDR3 contains 14 residues. V lost 4 bases, J lost 4 bases, and 12 bases lay in between. The CDR3 nucleotides are TGTGCCAGCAGCTCGACCCGGGACGCAGATACGCAGTATTTT. Encoded protein: CASSSTRDADTQYF.

The J gene is TRBJ2-7, the V gene TRBV27, with unresolved D. The V end lost 2 bases, the J end lost 7 bases, and 12 bases lay between the germline ends. The CDR3 has 13 residues. Germline V gene lookup returns CDR1 MNHEY and CDR2 SMNVEV (reference sequence). CDR3 protein: CASSLVPTKEQYF. CDR3 coding DNA: TGTGCCAGCAGTTTAGTACCAACGAAGGAGCAGTACTTC.

A remark on this clone: The sample has other DNA sequences that encode this CDR3 too. The chain combines TRBV7-2 with TRBJ1-5; D not resolved. Trimming removed 3 bases from V and 0 bases from J, with 3 bases in between. CDR1 and CDR2 (germline): SGHTA, FQGNSA. There are 13 residues in the CDR3. The CDR3 DNA reads as TGTGCCAGCAGCTTCAGTAGCAATCAGCCCCAGCATTTT. Its translation is CASSFSSNQPQHF.